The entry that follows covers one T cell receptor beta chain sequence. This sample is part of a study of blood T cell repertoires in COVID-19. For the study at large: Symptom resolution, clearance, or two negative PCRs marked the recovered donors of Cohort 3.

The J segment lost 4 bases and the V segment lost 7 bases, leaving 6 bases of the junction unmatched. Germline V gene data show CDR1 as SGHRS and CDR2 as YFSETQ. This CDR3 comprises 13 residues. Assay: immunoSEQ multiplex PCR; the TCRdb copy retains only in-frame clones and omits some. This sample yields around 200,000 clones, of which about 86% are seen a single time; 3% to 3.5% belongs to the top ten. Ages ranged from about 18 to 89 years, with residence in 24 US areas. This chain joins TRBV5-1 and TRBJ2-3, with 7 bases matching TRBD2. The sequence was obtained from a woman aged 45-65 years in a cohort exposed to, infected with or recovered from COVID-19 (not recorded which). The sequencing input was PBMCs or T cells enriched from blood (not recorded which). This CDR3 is CASAMSGADTQYF. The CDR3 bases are TGCGCCAGCGCTATGAGCGGGGCAGATACGCAGTATTTT. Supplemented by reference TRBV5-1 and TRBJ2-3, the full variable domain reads KAGVTQTPRYLIKTRGQQVTLSCSPISGHRSVSWYQQTPGQGLQFLFEYFSETQRNKGNFPGRFSGRQFSNSRSEMNVSTLELGDSALYLCASAMSGADTQYFGPGTRLTVL.